This entry features one TCR beta chain sequence. No antigen is known for it. The input lacks base qualities; no much larger clone sits a single base away. The data derive from a study of blood T cells in healthy people across ages (dated by TCRdb to between 2015 and 2017). General notes on the study: In model experiments, roughly one uniquely barcoded TCR beta cDNA molecule per two T cells was captured by template switching. The study measured age-related changes in TCR beta repertoire diversity using deep sequencing normalized with unique cDNA molecular identifiers. Four age groups were formed from the donors: young (average about 17 years), middle-aged (approximately 40), aged (approximately 60) and long-lived (less than 85). Two additional independent replicas of 1 million unique cDNA reads from the same blood draw were analyzed for two donors (one aged 18 to 29 and one aged 80 or older).

The CDR3 contains 13 residues, cysteine and phenylalanine counted. The retained sequence is limited to the CDR3, 39 bases, with the frame set at the first base. From a lookup of the germline V gene (reference sequence), CDR1 and CDR2 are LNHNV and YYDKDF. Trimming at the junction amounts to 6 bases on V and 5 bases on J, and the germline ends lie 13 bases apart. Libraries came from 5' RACE. Sequenced using an Illumina HiSeq 2500. A second roughly 6 to 11 cycle PCR used a sample-barcoded 5' primer and a J-beta primer mix. Each TCR beta cDNA molecule received a unique molecular identifier from a template-switch 5' adaptor carrying 12 random nucleotides. At least 2.5 million CDR3-containing paired-end reads were obtained from each sample. All of the RNA was converted into first-strand cDNA using the Mint cDNA synthesis kit, with a TRBC-specific oligonucleotide serving as the primer. After uracil-DNA glycosylase treatment, a first 18-cycle PCR used universal primers M1SS and BC2_uni_R on all cDNA. Per the source publication's procedure: For normalization, 1 million high-quality reads were randomly selected from each sample, with every read carrying a distinct molecular identifier. Reads with shared molecular identifiers were discarded instead of being binned into consensus sequences. MiTCR, set to a Q25 quality threshold and the strictest error-elimination algorithm, was used for CDR3 identification, clonotype clustering and error correction. Lower-bound total TCR beta diversity was estimated with a nonparametric unseen species model using Euler transformation. TCRdb reprocessing: public reads trimmed at Q25 with fastp, clones called with MiXCR, in-frame beta chains kept. Rows with one shared CDR3 protein collapse into an entry with the most common genes and DNA. The authors' filters were not applied to this entry. The sample table holds 540,000 or so distinct CDR3 sequences, of which approximately 25% were seen once. Just over 8.5% of the sample is held by the ten biggest clonotypes.

Systemically healthy Caucasian individuals from Russia, roughly 40 in total and aged 6 to 90 years, were included as donors. About 10 milliliters of peripheral blood were collected from each donor into EDTA-treated Vacutainer tubes. Ficoll-Paque density-gradient centrifugation was used to isolate PBMCs, with at least 7 million obtained per sample. Total RNA was extracted from PBMCs with Trizol reagent, with at least 6 micrograms obtained per sample. The percentages of naive CD45RAhigh/CD27high T cells were determined by flow cytometry on a PBMC aliquot from every donor. The full study reports these points: As age increased, observed TCR beta diversity per million T cells dropped in a roughly linear way, and a significant reduction was already evident by age 40. Compared with the aged group, more naive CD4+ T cells, fewer expanded clones and increased TCR diversity were shown by the long-lived group, suggesting age selection. Bulk unsorted PBMC profiling prevented conclusive comparison of naive and antigen-experienced compartments. The CMV infection status of donors was not known, potentially confounding age-related changes in expanded clonotypes. Total diversity estimates from one million sequenced T cells were considered lower bounds and underestimates. Observed TCR beta diversity correlated strongly with the percentage of naive T cells measured by flow cytometry.

This same sample was also part of a study on T cells of mothers and their children. The second study, in turn, reports: Nine systemically healthy Caucasian individuals served as donors, namely three mothers together with their six children. cDNA synthesis used all of the extracted RNA, with approximately 1.4 ug of RNA in each 15 ul reaction. Sample barcodes and 2-4 random nucleotides were added via the M1S primer in the second PCR. Each mother yielded over 9 million TCR beta CDR3 reads and each child roughly 3.1 million reads. TCR recombination output is similarly shaped by thymic selection in related and unrelated pairs, with a minor effect exerted by inherited differences. Normalized repertoire overlap in related mother-child pairs was always slightly higher than in unrelated mother-child pairs, but the difference was never significant. No persistent microchimeric T cell clones were found, with a detection sensitivity of 85 to 100 clones per million clonotypes. In the study, deep NGS was used to compare the TCR beta repertoires of mothers and children, and features distinguishing related mother-child pairs from unrelated individuals were sought. On average, the children were approximately 11 +/- 4 years old, while the mothers were about 40 +/- 4 years old. After adapter ligation was performed with NEBNext reagents, the libraries were sequenced on an Illumina HiSeq 2000 with 100+100 nt paired-end reads. To prevent cross-contamination, the mother and child libraries were prepared one month apart and sequenced in separate runs. Between 500,000 and 2,000,000 distinct TCR beta clonotypes were identified per donor. Naive TCR beta clonotypes were estimated from low-frequency clonotypes matched to each donor's FACS-determined naive share, without sorting.

The TCR sequence derives from a boy under 18 in good health. The specimen was blood. The V and J segments used are TRBV15 and TRBJ2-5, and perhaps TRBD2 as D gene, on 5 matching bases. CDR3 region: CATSYIWEETQYF. The bases read TGTGCCACCAGTTATATCTGGGAGGAGACCCAGTACTTC. Where the CDR3 stops, the reference TRBV15 and TRBJ2-5 genes take over; the full variable domain is DAMVIQNPRYQVTQFGKPVTLSCSQTLNHNVMYWYQQKSSQAPKLLFHYYDKDFNNEADTPDNFQSRRPNTSFCFLDIRSPGLGDTAMYLCATSYIWEETQYFGPGTRLLVL.